This TCR beta chain stems from a study of CXCR3-negative and CXCR3-positive naive CD8 T cells. Preparation of TRB cDNA libraries relied on 5' RACE carrying UMI labels. Reprocessing the 5' RACE reads, TCRdb reports a single entry for every CDR3 protein and omits DNA. The table lists roughly 40,000 distinct CDR3 sequences. Germline V lookup: CDR1 LGHNA, CDR2 YSLEER. The CDR3 extends over 13 amino acids. Study observations and caveats: Similarly elevated diversity marked both naive subsets, with memory CD8+ cells showing far lower diversity. Both naive subsets, CXCR3-negative and CXCR3-positive, displayed similar TRBV-TRBJ usage, unlike memory cells.

Those CD8+ T cells considered naive were CD45RO-CCR7+CD27+CD95-. As for this clonotype: Its matching antigen is unknown.

The genes are TRBV4-3 and TRBJ1-2. The receptor's source is a human donor in good health. Some clones in this sample may be carry-over from other donors' samples. Sequenced sample: naive CXCR3- CD8+ T cells from blood. Subset reported: CD45RO-CCR7+CD27+CD95- naive CD8+ T cells lacking CXCR3 (TNR3-). This CDR3 reads CASSQDSLNGYTF.